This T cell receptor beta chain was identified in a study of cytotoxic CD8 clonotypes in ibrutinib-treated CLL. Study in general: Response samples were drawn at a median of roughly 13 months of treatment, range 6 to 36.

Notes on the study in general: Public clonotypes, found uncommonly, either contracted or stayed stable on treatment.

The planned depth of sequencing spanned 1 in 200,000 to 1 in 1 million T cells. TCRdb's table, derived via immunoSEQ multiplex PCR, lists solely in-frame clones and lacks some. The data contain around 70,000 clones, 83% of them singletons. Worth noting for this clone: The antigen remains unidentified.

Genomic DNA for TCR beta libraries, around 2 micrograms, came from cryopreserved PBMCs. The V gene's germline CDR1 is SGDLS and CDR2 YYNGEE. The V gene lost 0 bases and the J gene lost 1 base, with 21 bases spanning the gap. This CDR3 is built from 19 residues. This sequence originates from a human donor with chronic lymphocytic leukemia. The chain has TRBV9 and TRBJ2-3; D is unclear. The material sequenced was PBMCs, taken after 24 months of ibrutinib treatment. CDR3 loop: CASSVEVGNSLVGTDTQYF. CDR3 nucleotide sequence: TGTGCCAGCAGCGTAGAGGTGGGAAACTCCCTTGTAGGCACAGATACGCAGTATTTT.